This T cell receptor beta chain came from a study of T cells in Graves' hyperthyroidism and ophthalmopathy (dated by TCRdb to between 2018 and 2021). Regarding the complete study: Peripheral blood was collected at initial diagnosis, before any treatment. TCR V-J signatures able to tell the groups apart were searched for in a discovery cohort of some 100 patients, of whom more than 40 had Graves' ophthalmopathy and around 58 had stable Graves' hyperthyroidism. Once sampling was done, hyperthyroidism patients were given methimazole at a starting dose of 30 mg daily, whereas ophthalmopathy patients were given high-dose intravenous methylprednisolone. The roughly 91 discovery patients were randomly divided into training and test sets at a 7:3 ratio. According to the paper, TCR Vbeta CDR3 sequencing was carried out on some 130 peripheral blood samples, which came from some 41 ophthalmopathy, 80 or so hyperthyroidism and about 17 progressor patients. Whether ophthalmopathy could be predicted prospectively was tested in an independent validation cohort made up of fewer than 20 hyperthyroidism patients plus 17 patients who later progressed to ophthalmopathy. Thyroid tissue and blood T-cell repertoires from about six Graves' hyperthyroidism patients were also compared in the study.

Amplification of TCR beta CDR3 regions was carried out from RNA transcripts. The TCR CDR3 was subjected to a first round of RT-PCR using the HTBI primer set and the Qiagen OneStep RT-PCR kit. A second multiplex PCR round built the libraries, followed by size selection and purification. The libraries were sequenced on an Illumina HiSeq2000 using paired-end 100 bp reads. The paper's processing steps were these. Raw data were processed with SOAPnuke, discarding reads with adapters, uncalled bases, mean Phred below 15, or no exact constant-primer or identifier match. COPE v1.2.5 was used to merge high-quality paired reads, and clonotypes were defined as unique nucleotide sequences. MiTCR v1.1 was used to align the clonotypes against IMGT TRBV, TRBD and TRBJ reference segments. The analysis was restricted to V-J combinations with a frequency above 0.0001, which together covered roughly 99% of the repertoires. The TCS score was defined as F50 (clonal expansion) divided by E x V (chaos), with BLOSUM62-based TCRdist calculated between CDR3 peptides within each V-J. Welch's t-statistics and random forest reduced fewer than 550 V-J features to 13, which were used in a naive Bayes classifier (R e1071). TCRdb applied fastp at Q25 and MiXCR to the public reads, then kept only in-frame beta chains. Rows with a matching CDR3 protein are joined into one entry that keeps the most common DNA and genes. The V and J calls were not made by the authors but by TCRdb's processing. Here the sample has a few hundred thousand distinct CDR3 sequences; about 14% occur a single time. The ten largest clones capture 10% to 15% of the sample.

CDR1 and CDR2 (SGHTA, FQGTGA) derive from the germline V gene. V loses 2 bases of germline sequence and J loses 3 bases, and the interval between the two ends is 6 bases. Taken from cysteine to phenylalanine, the CDR3 has 13 residues. The kept DNA is CDR3 alone, 39 bases in frame from the first base. Hyperthyroidism patients were newly diagnosed, with disease duration under 2 months, and aged 18 to 65 years. Any patient with an uncontrolled infection, another autoimmune disease, pregnancy or lactation was excluded. Diagnoses were established on the basis of clinical symptoms, serum thyroxine and TRAb, thyroid ultrasound, and orbital computed tomography. Blood from progressor patients was collected at the time of first diagnosis with hyperthyroidism, before any ophthalmopathy symptoms had appeared. Ficoll-Paque density gradient centrifugation was used to isolate PBMCs from about 9 ml of fresh peripheral blood. Progressor patients were first diagnosed with Graves' hyperthyroidism and then developed ophthalmopathy during follow-up. Trizol reagent was used to extract total RNA, and RNA quality was then checked on an Agilent 2100 Bioanalyzer.

Beyond this particular receptor, the publication reports: Sample size was not statistically predetermined, and blinding of investigators to group allocation was not performed. During validation, the model predicted progression to ophthalmopathy a median of about 6.3 months ahead of onset, with approximately 71% sensitivity and about 72% specificity. In cross-validation, a model built on a 13 V-J signature told ophthalmopathy apart from stable hyperthyroidism with just under 90% sensitivity and around 81% specificity, and in testing the same model reached 80%/75%. Most expanded thyroid clonotypes (frequency above 0.001) were also detected in blood, suggesting blood repertoires may reflect thyroid immune responses.

This clonotype was recorded many times. Its antigen specificity is not known. No much larger clonotype is one base removed from it; base qualities were not supplied. What was sequenced was blood. The chain uses TRBV7-3 and TRBJ2-3; the D gene remains uncertain. The clonotype was recovered from a woman in her thirties or forties with Graves' hyperthyroidism that later progressed to Graves' ophthalmopathy. The nucleotide sequence is given as TGTGCCAGCAGCTTAGTGTGGACAGATACGCAGTATTTT. This sequence encodes CASSLVWTDTQYF.